This entry lists 30 T cell receptor beta chains sequenced from one sample in a study of T cell repertoires in cytomegalovirus infection. TCRdb itself ran the reads through MiXCR, one entry per CDR3 protein. The data contain a few hundred thousand distinct CDR3 sequences, 8% to 10% of them singletons. Source material: PBMCs. The origin of the receptors is a human donor in good health (CMV status not recorded). Some clones in this sample may be carry-over from other donors' samples.

V and J are TRBV14 and TRBJ2-7, with 9 nucleotides matching TRBD1. Germline CDR1 is SGHDN and CDR2 is FVKESK. The J segment lost 3 bases and the V segment lost 3 bases, leaving 3 bases of the junction unmatched. This CDR3 is built from 14 residues. The CDR3 region has the DNA TGTGCCAGCAGCCAGAGGACAGGGGTCTACGAGCAGTACTTC. It yields the protein CASSQRTGVYEQYF.

The V and J genes are TRBV6-2 or TRBV6-3 and TRBJ1-1; the match to TRBD1 covers 10 bases. Germline-derived CDR1 and CDR2 are MNHEY and SVGEGT. The V gene end was trimmed by 4 bases and the J gene end by 3 bases; junction bases not matched to a gene: 5. The CDR3 sequence is 15 residues long. CDR3 amino acids: CASSSPGQGDTEAFF. For the CDR3, the DNA is TGTGCCAGCAGTTCTCCCGGACAGGGGGACACTGAAGCTTTCTTT.

This clonotype was recorded many times. This chain connects TRBV6-1 to TRBJ1-4; D not certain. Trimming removed 6 bases at V and 10 bases at J, with 15 bases between. The CDR3 contains 13 residues. Germline V gene lookup returns CDR1 MNHNS and CDR2 SASEGT. CDR3 residues: CASRDSADVKLFF. DNA of the CDR3: TGTGCCAGCAGAGACTCGGCGGACGTAAAACTGTTTTTT.

As to this clonotype: A much larger clone lies a single base off, so this may be a read error. The J gene is TRBJ2-3, the V gene TRBV12-3 or TRBV12-4, with 9 bases identical to TRBD2. V was pared by 10 bases and J by 4 bases, with 9 bases of the junction left unmatched. The CDR3 loop spans 14 amino acids. CDR3 in DNA: TGTGCCAACAGGGCGGGAGGGCCTGCAGATACGCAGTATTTT. Protein sequence: CANRAGGPADTQYF.

The rearrangement links TRBV7-2 to TRBJ2-1, with D perhaps matching TRBD1 or TRBD2 (6 bases each). CDR1 is SGHTA and CDR2 is FQGNSA in the germline V gene. The CDR3 length is 15 residues. Trimming removed 5 bases at V and 3 bases at J, with 14 bases between. In nucleotides, the CDR3 is TGTGCCAGCAGCCCGGGGGCCCGCCTCTACAATGAGCAGTTCTTC. Amino acids: CASSPGARLYNEQFF.

In this sample, this clonotype turned up a few times. This rearrangement joins TRBV12-3 or TRBV12-4 to TRBJ1-1, with D unresolved. Trimming took off 4 bases at V and 8 bases at J, with 14 bases between the two ends. This CDR3 comprises 13 residues. The DNA for the CDR3 is TGTGCCAGCAGTTCCCTAGTTCCCCCCGAAGCTTTCTTT. Amino acid sequence: CASSSLVPPEAFF.

The chain uses TRBV6-2 or TRBV6-3 and TRBJ2-1; a weak D match, TRBD2 (5 bases). Per germline, CDR1 MNHEY and CDR2 SVGEGT. CDR3 length equals 16 residues. V was cut by 5 bases and J by 7 bases, with 21 bases left in between. This CDR3 reads CASSTASGGLWNEQFF. As DNA, the CDR3 is TGTGCCAGCAGTACGGCCAGCGGAGGCCTGTGGAATGAGCAGTTCTTC.

The chain joins TRBV7-9 to TRBJ2-2, with TRBD2 identical over 12 bases. There are 16 residues in the CDR3. Germline V gives CDR1 SEHNR, CDR2 FQNEAQ (reference sequence). Losses at the gene ends were 5 bases for V and 4 bases for J; bases not matched to a gene: 5. CDR3 residues: CASSPRTSGATGELFF. The CDR3 bases are TGTGCCAGCAGCCCCAGGACTAGCGGGGCCACCGGGGAGCTGTTTTTT.

This clonotype was counted at least ten times. The chain has TRBV7-9 and TRBJ1-1; D is perhaps TRBD1 (5 bases). Looked up from germline, CDR1 is SEHNR and CDR2 is FQNEAQ (reference sequence). The CDR3 consists of 14 residues. V shed 5 bases and J shed 4 bases, with 14 bases lying between them. The CDR3 loop is CASSPDPGGTEAFF. CDR3 sequence (DNA): TGTGCCAGCAGCCCGGACCCCGGGGGCACTGAAGCTTTCTTT.

V is TRBV7-2 and J is TRBJ2-2; 10 nucleotides match TRBD2. Unmatched junction bases numbered 10, after V lost 2 bases and J lost 7 bases. This CDR3 comprises 17 residues. The germline gives CDR1 SGHTA, CDR2 FQGNSA. CDR3 in DNA: TGTGCCAGCAGCTTAACCCGGCTAGCGGGGGAGGACGGGGAGCTGTTTTTT. It translates to CASSLTRLAGEDGELFF.

The V gene is TRBV5-6, the J gene TRBJ2-7; D uncertain. Germline CDR1 and CDR2: SGHDT and YYEEEE. V gave up 4 bases and J gave up 6 bases, with 14 bases separating them. CDR3 length equals 13 residues. As DNA, the CDR3 is TGTGCCAGCAGCCCAAGACCAAGGGCCGAGCAGTACTTC. Translated, it gives CASSPRPRAEQYF.

The chain recombines TRBV7-9 with TRBJ2-7; D unclear. Germline CDR1 and CDR2: SEHNR and FQNEAQ (reference sequence). This CDR3 is 11 amino acids long. Trimming removed 1 base at V and 6 bases at J, with 4 bases between. CDR3 sequence (DNA): TGTGCCAGCAGCTTAGAGCGCGAGCAGTACTTC. Protein sequence: CASSLEREQYF. The variable domain in full, with the rest retrieved from reference TRBV7-9 and TRBJ2-7, is DTGVSQNPRHKITKRGQNVTFRCDPISEHNRLYWYRQTLGQGPEFLTYFQNEAQLEKSRLLSDRFSAERPKGSFSTLEIQRTEQGDSAMYLCASSLEREQYFGPGTRLTVT.

This clonotype was counted a few times. The chain recombines TRBV28 with TRBJ1-2; weak D call: TRBD1 (5 bases). Germline V gives CDR1 MDHEN, CDR2 SYDVKM. V lost 8 bases to trimming and J lost 0 bases, with 10 bases between them. The CDR3 covers 13 residues. The CDR3 loop reads CASGDFPNYGYTF. The CDR3 DNA reads as TGTGCCAGCGGGGACTTTCCTAACTATGGCTACACCTTC.

The CDR3 bases are TGTGCCAGCAGCCCAACGGACAGGGTTAATTCACCCCTCCACTTT. This translates into CASSPTDRVNSPLHF. This rearrangement joins TRBV14 to TRBJ1-6; 8 bases align to TRBD1. CDR3 size: 15 residues. Germline V gene sequence: CDR1 SGHDN, CDR2 FVKESK. J was trimmed by 6 bases and V by 4 bases; bases with no gene match: 5.

Points on this clonotype: A much bigger clone sits one base away, suggesting this may be a read error. J is TRBJ2-7 and V is TRBV7-6; 9 nucleotides match TRBD2. There are 16 residues in the CDR3. Germline V gene lookup returns CDR1 SGHVS and CDR2 FNYEAQ. After removal of 3 bases from V and 3 bases from J, the junction contained 9 bases not matched to a gene. CDR3 region: CASSLGGGGRGYEQYF. CDR3 in DNA: TGTGCCAGCAGCTTGGGGGGGGGCGGGAGGGGCTACGAGCAGTACTTC.

This clonotype showed up just a few times. V gene TRBV19 combines with J gene TRBJ2-1; 7 bases agree with TRBD1. CDR3 length equals 14 residues. Germline CDR1 and CDR2: LNHDA and SQIVND (reference sequence). The V gene end was trimmed by 8 bases and the J gene end by 8 bases; junction bases not matched to a gene: 12. The CDR3: CASRRGGSTDEQFF. The CDR3 DNA follows: TGTGCCAGTCGGCGAGGGGGCAGTACGGATGAGCAGTTCTTC.

This clonotype was detected many times. This rearrangement joins TRBV6-1 to TRBJ2-7; TRBD2 aligns across 8 bases. The length of the CDR3 is 14 residues. The V and J ends lost 7 bases and 1 base, in that order; junction bases with no gene match: 6. Germline assignment: CDR1 MNHNS and CDR2 SASEGT. Here the CDR3 reads CASTQGLGSYEQYF. The DNA for the CDR3 is TGTGCCAGCACCCAGGGACTAGGTTCCTACGAGCAGTACTTC.

This clonotype was picked up many times. The chain joins TRBV10-3 to TRBJ2-5; TRBD2 agrees at 13 bases. The CDR3 spans 16 residues. In germline, CDR1 is ENHRY, CDR2 SYGVKD. V gave up 2 bases and J gave up 5 bases; unmatched junction bases: 5. CDR3 coding DNA: TGTGCCATCAGTGAGACTAGCGGGAGGGCCGGGGAGACCCAGTACTTC. Its translation is CAISETSGRAGETQYF.

This clonotype was observed a few times. The V and J genes are TRBV20-1 and TRBJ2-1, with D perhaps TRBD2 (6 bases). Germline V lookup: CDR1 DFQATT, CDR2 SNEGSKA (reference sequence). This CDR3 has 14 residues. CDR3 coding DNA: TGCAGCCGGACCTCAGGAGGGCTAACCAATGAGCAGTTCTTC. Translation gives CSRTSGGLTNEQFF.

This clonotype was detected many times. This sequence joins TRBV7-2 and TRBJ2-1; TRBD1 agrees at 10 bases. This CDR3 comprises 13 residues. The V gene's germline CDR1 is SGHTA and CDR2 FQGNSA. V was clipped by 9 bases and J by 8 bases; unmatched bases: 7. CDR3 residues: CASKDRGDDEQFF. The DNA for the CDR3 is TGTGCCAGTAAGGACAGGGGGGACGATGAGCAGTTCTTC.

There are a few counts of this clonotype. This chain links TRBV11-3 with TRBJ2-1, with 10 bases fitting TRBD2. There are 14 residues in the CDR3. The V and J ends lost 6 bases and 8 bases, in that order; junction bases with no gene match: 7. Germline CDR1 and CDR2: SGHNT and YENEEA. CDR3 amino acids: CASSQSGREDEQFF. CDR3 DNA sequence: TGTGCCAGCAGTCAGAGCGGGAGGGAGGATGAGCAGTTCTTC.

This clonotype was found many times. This chain links TRBV4-2 with TRBJ1-5; possibly TRBD1 for D (6 bases). Germline V CDR1 and CDR2: LGHNA, YNFKEQ. V was pared by 4 bases and J by 5 bases, with 21 bases between. The CDR3 runs to 17 residues. This CDR3 reads CASSPGGGALGHQPQHF. The CDR3 bases are TGTGCCAGCAGCCCGGGGGGGGGGGCGCTTGGCCATCAGCCCCAGCATTTT.

This clonotype was counted a few times. J is TRBJ2-7 and V is TRBV4-2; D is unclear. The CDR3 is 13 amino acids. Germline V gene sequence: CDR1 LGHNA, CDR2 YNFKEQ. Trimming pared 1 base from V and 4 bases from J, leaving 8 bases between. CDR3 sequence reads: CASSQVSEYEQYF. For the CDR3, the DNA is TGTGCCAGCAGCCAAGTATCGGAATACGAGCAGTACTTC.

Ten or more counts support this clonotype. The V call is TRBV7-6, the J call TRBJ2-1, with TRBD2 identical over 12 bases. This CDR3 has 20 amino acids. With 5 bases clipped from V and 0 bases from J, the junction kept 14 bases outside the gene matches. Germline loops: CDR1 SGHVS, CDR2 FNYEAQ. The CDR3, as DNA: TGTGCCAGCAGCCAACTAGCGGGAGGACCGATATTAAGCTCCTACAATGAGCAGTTCTTC. This sequence encodes CASSQLAGGPILSSYNEQFF. Together with reference TRBV7-6 and TRBJ2-1, the CDR3 gives the full variable domain: GAGVSQSPRYKVTKRGQDVALRCDPISGHVSLYWYRQALGQGPEFLTYFNYEAQQDKSGLPNDRFSAERPEGSISTLTIQRTEQRDSAMYRCASSQLAGGPILSSYNEQFFGPGTRLTVL.

This clonotype was seen only a few times. This CDR3 reads CASSLLDRKDQPQHF. CDR3 DNA sequence: TGTGCCAGCAGCCTACTTGACAGGAAAGATCAGCCCCAGCATTTT. The chain carries TRBV5-6 and TRBJ1-5; perhaps TRBD1 as D (6 bases). Germline assignment: CDR1 SGHDT and CDR2 YYEEEE. The germline V and J ends were trimmed by 4 bases and 5 bases, with 16 bases remaining between them. There are 15 residues in the CDR3.

This clonotype was picked up many times. CDR3 bases: TGTGCCAGCAGTCGATACAATAGCGGGGGGCTCTACAATGAGCAGTTCTTC. Its translation is CASSRYNSGGLYNEQFF. The chain is built from TRBV27 and TRBJ2-1, with 10 positions matching TRBD2. The CDR3 spans 17 residues. Per the germline V gene, CDR1 is MNHEY and CDR2 is SMNVEV (reference sequence). V gave up 5 bases and J gave up 3 bases; unmatched junction bases: 10.

The sample holds a few counts of this clonotype. The chain combines TRBV10-3 with TRBJ1-3, with 8 bases matching TRBD1. CDR1 is ENHRY, CDR2 SYGVKD, per germline. V lost 10 bases, J lost 2 bases, and 4 bases stayed unmatched. This CDR3 region has 13 residues. The CDR3 loop is CATSGQAGNTIYF. CDR3 sequence (DNA): TGTGCCACCTCGGGACAGGCTGGAAACACCATATATTTT.

This clonotype was picked up many times. The chain is built from TRBV7-8 and TRBJ1-1; no clear D gene. This CDR3 region has 13 residues. The V gene lost 0 bases and the J gene lost 1 base, with 3 bases spanning the gap. Germline CDR1 SGHVS, CDR2 FQNEAQ. The DNA for the CDR3 is TGTGCCAGCAGCTTAGCTCCGAACACTGAAGCTTTCTTT. It translates to CASSLAPNTEAFF.

This clonotype was detected only a few times. The V call is TRBV20-1, the J call TRBJ1-2; the match to TRBD1 covers 9 bases. CDR3 length: 13 amino acids. With 3 bases clipped from V and 4 bases from J, the junction kept 3 bases outside the gene matches. The V gene's germline CDR1 is DFQATT and CDR2 SNEGSKA (reference sequence). CDR3 coding DNA: TGCAGTGCTAGCTCGGGACAGGGCTATGGCTACACCTTC. This sequence encodes CSASSGQGYGYTF.

In its sample, this clonotype was seen a few times. V usage is TRBV6-2 or TRBV6-3 and J usage is TRBJ1-5, with D unresolved. The CDR3 has 13 residues. Germline V lookup: CDR1 MNHEY, CDR2 SVGEGT. Trimming stripped 0 bases from V and 7 bases from J, with 7 bases between. The CDR3 DNA reads TGTGCCAGCAGTTACTCGCCCCCACAGCCCCAGCATTTT. Amino acids: CASSYSPPQPQHF.